This T cell receptor beta chain was found in a study of cytomegalovirus exposure and HLA in healthy donors. Broader study findings: Reportedly, HLA-A and HLA-B alleles of most subjects were accurately predicted from TCR beta. The classifier was said to identify cytomegalovirus status with high specificity and sensitivity. HLA alleles were associated with 15,000 to 20,000 TCR beta sequences in a later analysis at 0.05 false discovery rate.

Worth noting for this clone: Its antigen is not identified.

The CDR3 loop spans 12 amino acids. CDR1 and CDR2 (germline): SGHTA, FQGNSA. Trimming removed 6 bases from V and 1 base from J, with 6 bases in between. PCR used 60 Vbeta primers and 13 Jbeta primers. Sequenced by immunoSEQ multiplex PCR; TCRdb stores in-frame clones only, minus some. The sample contains around 160,000 clones, 75% to 80% of which appear only once. The sample comprised PBMCs. The clonotype comes from a woman aged 40-49 years in good health and CMV-seropositive. This rearrangement joins TRBV7-2 to TRBJ2-5, with D uncertain. DNA of the CDR3: TGTGCCAGCAGTCCGTTCCAAGAGACCCAGTACTTC. This codes for CASSPFQETQYF.